This TCR beta chain stems from a study of beta chain features in type 1 diabetes. As every portion of the isolated RNA was reverse transcribed, the sequencing read expressed TCRB transcripts. TCRdb's copy holds only in-frame clones and misses some; the assay was immunoSEQ multiplex PCR. Of nearly 350,000 clones listed, 7% to 9% are singletons. CDR1 and CDR2 from the germline V gene are SEHNR and FQNEAQ (reference sequence). The CDR3 is 17 amino acids. V lost 10 bases to trimming and J lost 0 bases, with 19 bases between them. The TCR was taken from a woman under 30 in good health. Sequencing was done on a sample of central memory CD4+ T cells from blood. The rearrangement links TRBV7-9 to TRBJ2-6, with a possible D match to TRBD1 (6 bases). The CDR3 DNA reads TGTGCCACCGACCTCCGACAGGAACGCTCTGGGGCCAACGTCCTGACTTTC. Its translation: CATDLRQERSGANVLTF.